These T cell receptor beta chains were read from a single sample in a study of a mutant IDH1 vaccine in newly diagnosed glioma. TCRdb's copy holds only in-frame clones and misses some; the assay was immunoSEQ multiplex PCR. The table lists 75,000 to 100,000 clones, approximately 80% of them singletons, with roughly 5% in the top ten. The sample consisted of PBMCs, taken from a glioma patient treated with radiotherapy, temozolomide or both. These receptor sequences come from a man aged 40-55 years with glioma. Some clones in this sample may be carry-over from other donors' samples. Both conserved end residues are part of each CDR3. The D gene is left open where the match is weak. Part of the rows lack a size; the others show once, few, many or a class for expanded clones.

CDR3aa: CASSFAVGTEAFF
CDR3nt: TGCGCCAGCAGCTTTGCGGTCGGGACTGAAGCTTTCTTT
v_gene: TRBV5-1
j_gene: TRBJ1-1
d_gene: -
abundance: -

CDR3aa: CASSLGTDYNEKLFF
CDR3nt: TGCGCCAGCAGCTTGGGGACGGACTATAATGAAAAACTGTTTTTT
v_gene: TRBV5-1
j_gene: TRBJ1-4
d_gene: -
abundance: -

CDR3aa: CSVKGPGDTEAFF
CDR3nt: TGCAGCGTCAAGGGGCCTGGTGACACTGAAGCTTTCTTT
v_gene: TRBV29-1
j_gene: TRBJ1-1
d_gene: -
abundance: -

CDR3aa: CASSGSGGASTGELFF
CDR3nt: TGTGCCAGCAGTGGGTCGGGGGGGGCAAGCACCGGGGAGCTGTTTTTT
v_gene: TRBV2
j_gene: TRBJ2-2
d_gene: TRBD2
abundance: -

CDR3aa: CASSFYFDQPQHF
CDR3nt: TGTGCCAGCAGCTTTTACTTTGATCAGCCCCAGCATTTT
v_gene: TRBV7-8
j_gene: TRBJ1-5
d_gene: -
abundance: -

CDR3aa: CAWSVRWGQGAYNEQFF
CDR3nt: TGTGCCTGGAGTGTACGGTGGGGACAGGGAGCCTACAATGAGCAGTTCTTC
v_gene: TRBV30
j_gene: TRBJ2-1
d_gene: TRBD1
abundance: -

CDR3aa: CASSSRGDTEAFF
CDR3nt: TGTGCCAGCAGCTCTAGAGGGGACACTGAAGCTTTCTTT
v_gene: TRBV7-2
j_gene: TRBJ1-1
d_gene: -
abundance: once

CDR3aa: CSVVEGARDTQYF
CDR3nt: TGCAGCGTTGTCGAGGGGGCGCGGGATACGCAGTATTTT
v_gene: TRBV29-1
j_gene: TRBJ2-3
d_gene: TRBD1
abundance: -

CDR3aa: CAWRDPGGMYGYTF
CDR3nt: TGTGCCTGGAGGGACCCGGGGGGGATGTATGGCTACACCTTC
v_gene: TRBV30
j_gene: TRBJ1-2
d_gene: -
abundance: -

CDR3aa: CASSFGRTNTGELFF
CDR3nt: TGCGCCAGCAGCTTCGGCAGGACGAACACCGGGGAGCTGTTTTTT
v_gene: TRBV5-1
j_gene: TRBJ2-2
d_gene: -
abundance: -

CDR3aa: CASNRAFRPYEQYF
CDR3nt: TGTGCCAGCAACAGGGCCTTCCGGCCGTACGAGCAGTACTTC
v_gene: TRBV5-6
j_gene: TRBJ2-7
d_gene: -
abundance: -

CDR3aa: CATSFSQSNQPQHF
CDR3nt: TGTGCCACCAGTTTTTCACAGTCCAATCAGCCCCAGCATTTT
v_gene: TRBV15
j_gene: TRBJ1-5
d_gene: -
abundance: -

CDR3aa: CASSLGGTGVQETQYF
CDR3nt: TGTGCCAGCAGCTTAGGCGGGACAGGGGTCCAAGAGACCCAGTACTTC
v_gene: TRBV11-2
j_gene: TRBJ2-5
d_gene: TRBD1
abundance: -

CDR3aa: CASSHLQGSYTEAFF
CDR3nt: TGTGCCAGCAGCCATCTACAGGGATCCTACACTGAAGCTTTCTTT
v_gene: TRBV14
j_gene: TRBJ1-1
d_gene: -
abundance: -

CDR3aa: CSVEGGSGGTGNTIYF
CDR3nt: TGCAGCGTTGAAGGGGGATCAGGGGGAACTGGAAACACCATATATTTT
v_gene: TRBV29-1
j_gene: TRBJ1-3
d_gene: TRBD1
abundance: once

CDR3aa: CASRTGSGANVLTF
CDR3nt: TGTGCCAGCAGAACGGGCTCTGGGGCCAACGTCCTGACTTTC
v_gene: TRBV2
j_gene: TRBJ2-6
d_gene: -
abundance: -

CDR3aa: CASSLGGVREQYF
CDR3nt: TGTGCCAGCAGCTTAGGCGGGGTCCGAGAGCAGTACTTC
v_gene: TRBV13
j_gene: TRBJ2-7
d_gene: -
abundance: -

CDR3aa: CASSLALGTGPSYSYEQYF
CDR3nt: TGTGCCAGCAGCTTAGCGCTCGGGACAGGTCCTTCCTACTCCTACGAGCAGTACTTC
v_gene: TRBV7-2
j_gene: TRBJ2-7
d_gene: TRBD1
abundance: -

CDR3aa: CASSEQTVAKNIQYF
CDR3nt: TGTGCCAGCAGTGAACAGACAGTCGCCAAAAACATTCAGTACTTC
v_gene: TRBV6-1
j_gene: TRBJ2-4
d_gene: -
abundance: -

CDR3aa: CASSLMVLAGLEQYF
CDR3nt: TGTGCCAGCAGCTTAATGGTGCTAGCGGGTCTCGAGCAGTACTTC
v_gene: TRBV7-8
j_gene: TRBJ2-7
d_gene: TRBD2
abundance: -

CDR3aa: CASSLPTGRNTIYF
CDR3nt: TGTGCCAGCTCACTACCGACAGGACGAAACACCATATATTTT
v_gene: TRBV18
j_gene: TRBJ1-3
d_gene: -
abundance: -

CDR3aa: CASSPGQGSYNEQFF
CDR3nt: TGTGCCAGCAGCCCAGGACAGGGGTCCTACAATGAGCAGTTCTTC
v_gene: TRBV6-5
j_gene: TRBJ2-1
d_gene: TRBD1
abundance: -

CDR3aa: CASRDSGGTYEQYF
CDR3nt: TGCGCCAGCAGAGATAGCGGGGGGACCTACGAGCAGTACTTC
v_gene: TRBV10-2
j_gene: TRBJ2-7
d_gene: TRBD2
abundance: -

CDR3aa: CASGPGTGVSYEQYF
CDR3nt: TGTGCTAGTGGCCCCGGGACAGGAGTGTCCTACGAGCAGTACTTC
v_gene: TRBV12-5
j_gene: TRBJ2-7
d_gene: TRBD1
abundance: -

CDR3aa: CASSLMWTGQETQYF
CDR3nt: TGCGCCAGCAGCTTGATGTGGACAGGTCAAGAGACCCAGTACTTC
v_gene: TRBV5-1
j_gene: TRBJ2-5
d_gene: TRBD1
abundance: -

CDR3aa: CASSSTGTGRTQYF
CDR3nt: TGTGCCAGCAGCTCCACCGGGACAGGGAGGACCCAGTACTTC
v_gene: TRBV5-4
j_gene: TRBJ2-5
d_gene: TRBD1
abundance: few

CDR3aa: CASSVLSGELFF
CDR3nt: TGTGCCAGCAGCGTACTATCCGGGGAGCTGTTTTTT
v_gene: TRBV9
j_gene: TRBJ2-2
d_gene: -
abundance: -

CDR3aa: CSVDLGQGRRGLYGYTF
CDR3nt: TGCAGCGTTGACTTAGGACAGGGAAGGAGGGGACTCTATGGCTACACCTTC
v_gene: TRBV29-1
j_gene: TRBJ1-2
d_gene: TRBD1
abundance: -

CDR3aa: CASGTYEQYF
CDR3nt: TGTGCCAGCGGGACCTACGAGCAGTACTTC
v_gene: TRBV6-5
j_gene: TRBJ2-7
d_gene: -
abundance: -

CDR3aa: CASSLDGQGGYTF
CDR3nt: TGTGCCAGCAGCTTAGACGGACAGGGGGGCTACACCTTC
v_gene: TRBV7-2
j_gene: TRBJ1-2
d_gene: TRBD1
abundance: -

CDR3aa: CAWSVQRVGTQYF
CDR3nt: TGTGCCTGGAGTGTACAGAGGGTGGGGACCCAGTACTTC
v_gene: TRBV30
j_gene: TRBJ2-5
d_gene: -
abundance: -

CDR3aa: CASRIQGFTEAFF
CDR3nt: TGTGCCAGCAGGATTCAGGGTTTCACTGAAGCTTTCTTT
v_gene: TRBV27
j_gene: TRBJ1-1
d_gene: -
abundance: -

CDR3aa: CASSYSRGVNTEAFF
CDR3nt: TGTGCCAGCAGTTACTCGAGGGGGGTGAACACTGAAGCTTTCTTT
v_gene: TRBV6-5
j_gene: TRBJ1-1
d_gene: -
abundance: -

CDR3aa: CASRQGISYEQYF
CDR3nt: TGCGCCAGCAGACAGGGGATATCCTACGAGCAGTACTTC
v_gene: TRBV5-1
j_gene: TRBJ2-7
d_gene: TRBD1
abundance: -

CDR3aa: CASSQGITGNTIYF
CDR3nt: TGTGCCAGCAGTCAGGGGATCACTGGAAACACCATATATTTT
v_gene: TRBV6-5
j_gene: TRBJ1-3
d_gene: -
abundance: once

CDR3aa: CASSLSPTGSGANVLTF
CDR3nt: TGCGCCAGCAGCTTGTCCCCGACAGGCTCTGGGGCCAACGTCCTGACTTTC
v_gene: TRBV5-1
j_gene: TRBJ2-6
d_gene: -
abundance: -

CDR3aa: CASNREDQPQHF
CDR3nt: TGTGCCAGCAACAGGGAGGATCAGCCCCAGCATTTT
v_gene: TRBV6-6
j_gene: TRBJ1-5
d_gene: -
abundance: once

CDR3aa: CASSADEQFF
CDR3nt: TGTGCCAGTAGTGCCGATGAGCAGTTCTTC
v_gene: TRBV19
j_gene: TRBJ2-1
d_gene: -
abundance: -

CDR3aa: CASSFMTGREQYF
CDR3nt: TGTGCCAGCAGCTTTATGACAGGGAGGGAGCAGTACTTC
v_gene: TRBV7-9
j_gene: TRBJ2-7
d_gene: -
abundance: -

CDR3aa: CASSQGQGRNSPLHF
CDR3nt: TGTGCCAGCAGCCAGGGACAGGGCCGTAATTCACCCCTCCACTTT
v_gene: TRBV14
j_gene: TRBJ1-6
d_gene: TRBD1
abundance: once

CDR3aa: CAISVGGYEQYF
CDR3nt: TGTGCCATCAGTGTGGGGGGCTACGAGCAGTACTTC
v_gene: TRBV10-3
j_gene: TRBJ2-7
d_gene: -
abundance: -

CDR3aa: CASSQIRQGNTEAFF
CDR3nt: TGCGCCAGCAGCCAAATCCGACAGGGGAACACTGAAGCTTTCTTT
v_gene: TRBV4-1
j_gene: TRBJ1-1
d_gene: TRBD1
abundance: -

CDR3aa: CASGHSAGNTIYF
CDR3nt: TGTGCCAGCGGTCACAGCGCTGGAAACACCATATATTTT
v_gene: TRBV27
j_gene: TRBJ1-3
d_gene: -
abundance: once

CDR3aa: CASSLVPGQTYEQYF
CDR3nt: TGCGCCAGCAGCTTGGTCCCGGGCCAGACCTACGAGCAGTACTTC
v_gene: TRBV5-1
j_gene: TRBJ2-7
d_gene: -
abundance: -

CDR3aa: CASSPRAGGGHEQYF
CDR3nt: TGTGCCAGCAGCCCTCGGGCAGGGGGCGGCCACGAGCAGTACTTC
v_gene: TRBV5-5
j_gene: TRBJ2-7
d_gene: TRBD1
abundance: -

CDR3aa: CSVAQGNQPQHF
CDR3nt: TGCAGCGTTGCCCAAGGCAATCAGCCCCAGCATTTT
v_gene: TRBV29-1
j_gene: TRBJ1-5
d_gene: -
abundance: -

CDR3aa: CASSEVAGFNSYEQYF
CDR3nt: TGTGCCAGCAGTGAAGTGGCGGGGTTTAACTCCTACGAGCAGTACTTC
v_gene: TRBV2
j_gene: TRBJ2-7
d_gene: -
abundance: -

CDR3aa: CASRPTGGETQYF
CDR3nt: TGTGCCAGCAGACCTACAGGGGGAGAGACCCAGTACTTC
v_gene: TRBV6-5
j_gene: TRBJ2-5
d_gene: TRBD1
abundance: -

CDR3aa: CASSQDRGHNTEAFF
CDR3nt: TGTGCCAGCTCCCAGGACAGGGGTCACAACACTGAAGCTTTCTTT
v_gene: TRBV18
j_gene: TRBJ1-1
d_gene: TRBD1
abundance: -

CDR3aa: CASSQVFSQDYGYTF
CDR3nt: TGCGCCAGCAGCCAGGTTTTTTCCCAAGACTATGGCTACACCTTC
v_gene: TRBV4-1
j_gene: TRBJ1-2
d_gene: -
abundance: -

CDR3aa: CASSEFGGEISGANVLTF
CDR3nt: TGTGCCAGCAGTGAATTTGGAGGCGAAATCTCTGGGGCCAACGTCCTGACTTTC
v_gene: TRBV25-1
j_gene: TRBJ2-6
d_gene: -
abundance: -

CDR3aa: CASSLGRQGNIYSPLHF
CDR3nt: TGTGCCAGCAGCTTGGGGCGACAGGGGAACATTTATTCACCCCTCCACTTT
v_gene: TRBV5-8
j_gene: TRBJ1-6
d_gene: TRBD1
abundance: -

CDR3aa: CASQGTAASYEQYF
CDR3nt: TGTGCCAGCCAAGGGACAGCCGCCTCCTACGAGCAGTACTTC
v_gene: TRBV6-1
j_gene: TRBJ2-7
d_gene: TRBD1
abundance: -

CDR3aa: CASSYSPTGSYGYTF
CDR3nt: TGTGCCAGCAGTTACTCCCCAACAGGGTCCTATGGCTACACCTTC
v_gene: TRBV6-5
j_gene: TRBJ1-2
d_gene: -
abundance: -